A selection of T cell receptor beta chains follows, all from one sample in a study of T cell responses to AZD1222 COVID-19 vaccine. The repertoire was sequenced with immunoSEQ multiplex PCR; TCRdb's copy has only in-frame clones and lacks some. The sample has 95,000 to 150,000 clones; 75% to 95% are singletons. This specimen was peripheral blood, taken on day 0 of AZD1222 vaccination. The receptors shown here come from an adult in good health. CDR3s include the opening cysteine and the closing phenylalanine or tryptophan. Fields, in order: V gene, CDR3 protein.

V gene: TRBV7-9; CDR3 protein: CASSVPGTGNGYTF
V gene: TRBV30; CDR3 protein: CAWSETRGFGETQYF
V gene: TRBV24-1; CDR3 protein: CATSLGGANSPLHF
V gene: TRBV5-1; CDR3 protein: CASSPQGERAYEQYF
V gene: TRBV6-6; CDR3 protein: CASRGDTSIYEQYF
V gene: TRBV19; CDR3 protein: CATTPGQGLTDTQYF
V gene: TRBV19; CDR3 protein: CASSRQAQDNSPLHF
V gene: TRBV28; CDR3 protein: CASSLYGAGYTF
V gene: TRBV7-3; CDR3 protein: CASSGQGARNNEQFF
V gene: TRBV25-1; CDR3 protein: CASSGSRSKANNSPLHF
V gene: TRBV19; CDR3 protein: CASSMGTSFREQYF
V gene: TRBV7-9; CDR3 protein: CASSPRAMNTEAFF
V gene: TRBV5-1; CDR3 protein: CASSYSGSYEQYF
V gene: TRBV19; CDR3 protein: CASSATGALTGELFF
V gene: TRBV13; CDR3 protein: CASSLRRGTYEKLFF
V gene: TRBV19; CDR3 protein: CASSIWGVAEAFF
V gene: TRBV18; CDR3 protein: CASSSSGRNTEAFF
V gene: TRBV13; CDR3 protein: CASSSYTRNTEAFF
V gene: TRBV10-3; CDR3 protein: CAISVGDGANTDTQYF
V gene: TRBV6-5; CDR3 protein: CASSSLYNEQFF
V gene: TRBV15; CDR3 protein: CATSVRTAGKEKLFF
V gene: TRBV30; CDR3 protein: CAWETGSTEAFF
V gene: TRBV12-3/TRBV12-4; CDR3 protein: CASSMGGNQPQHF
V gene: TRBV19; CDR3 protein: CASSIPTWGGYTF
V gene: TRBV6-5; CDR3 protein: CASSYLRLRDNSPLHF
V gene: TRBV3-1/TRBV3-2; CDR3 protein: CASSQEPLGLSNQPQHF
V gene: TRBV19; CDR3 protein: CASSIDTDTEAFF
V gene: TRBV7-9; CDR3 protein: CASSRQARGGYTF
V gene: TRBV2; CDR3 protein: CATTRQLDGEAFF
V gene: TRBV30; CDR3 protein: CAWRDPGQRYSGNTIYF
V gene: TRBV2; CDR3 protein: CASSEWLSYGYTF
V gene: TRBV7-9; CDR3 protein: CASSLFSGKNTEAFF
V gene: TRBV28; CDR3 protein: CASCKTGNKDTQYF
V gene: TRBV5-4; CDR3 protein: CASSRGTDSWEQFF
V gene: TRBV14; CDR3 protein: CASSGWNTEAFF
V gene: TRBV14; CDR3 protein: CASSQGISRTYEQYF
V gene: TRBV7-3; CDR3 protein: CASSPRRDPGGELFF
V gene: TRBV28; CDR3 protein: CASSLSGKEGYTF
V gene: TRBV5-6; CDR3 protein: CASSLGTGQPQHF
V gene: TRBV6-1; CDR3 protein: CASSVQPESSGNTIYF
V gene: TRBV2; CDR3 protein: CATYVPEGGADTQYF
V gene: TRBV7-9; CDR3 protein: CASSLVLYGYTF
V gene: TRBV9; CDR3 protein: CASSVDGPNSPLHF
V gene: TRBV30; CDR3 protein: CAWSAMTGGAGASNQPQHF
V gene: TRBV6-2/TRBV6-3; CDR3 protein: CASSSTPWTGGNEQFF
V gene: TRBV11-3; CDR3 protein: CASSLDFRPDEQFF
V gene: TRBV28; CDR3 protein: CASSPHNIYEQYF
V gene: TRBV7-8; CDR3 protein: CASSGRATETQYF
V gene: TRBV19; CDR3 protein: CASKVSAREKLFF
V gene: TRBV20-1; CDR3 protein: CSARGQEQYF
V gene: TRBV5-4; CDR3 protein: CASSLSGAKGYTF
V gene: TRBV7-9; CDR3 protein: CASSPWSTEAFF
V gene: TRBV2; CDR3 protein: CASSGTATYEQYF